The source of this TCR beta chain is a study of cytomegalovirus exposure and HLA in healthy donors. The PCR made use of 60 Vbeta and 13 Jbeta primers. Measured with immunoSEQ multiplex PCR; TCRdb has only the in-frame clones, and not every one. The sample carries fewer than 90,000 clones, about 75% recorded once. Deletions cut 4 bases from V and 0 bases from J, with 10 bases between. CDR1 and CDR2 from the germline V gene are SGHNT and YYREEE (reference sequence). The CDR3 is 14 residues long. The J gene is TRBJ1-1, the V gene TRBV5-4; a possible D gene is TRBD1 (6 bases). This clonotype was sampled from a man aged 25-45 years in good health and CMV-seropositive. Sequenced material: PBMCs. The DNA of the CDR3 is TGTGCCAGCAGCAGGGGGTCCATGAACACTGAAGCTTTCTTT. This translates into CASSRGSMNTEAFF.